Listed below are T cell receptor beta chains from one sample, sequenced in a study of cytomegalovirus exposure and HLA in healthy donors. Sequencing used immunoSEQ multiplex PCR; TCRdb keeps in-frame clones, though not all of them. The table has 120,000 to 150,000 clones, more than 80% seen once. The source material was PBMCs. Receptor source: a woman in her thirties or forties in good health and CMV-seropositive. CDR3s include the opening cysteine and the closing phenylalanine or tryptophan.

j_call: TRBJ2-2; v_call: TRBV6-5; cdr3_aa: CASSTRDRATGELFF
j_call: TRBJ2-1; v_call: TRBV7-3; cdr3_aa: CASSPTGGGYNEQFF
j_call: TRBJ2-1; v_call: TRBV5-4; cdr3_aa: CASSSRLAGGGDNEQFF
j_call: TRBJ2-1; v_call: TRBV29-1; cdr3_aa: CSAEGTLSSYNEQFF
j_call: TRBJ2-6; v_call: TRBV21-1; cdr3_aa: CASSKGWARANVLTF
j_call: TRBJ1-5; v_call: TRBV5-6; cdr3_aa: CASSSGTGGYQPQHF
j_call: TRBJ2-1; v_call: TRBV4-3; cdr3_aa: CASSQVDSNYNEQFF
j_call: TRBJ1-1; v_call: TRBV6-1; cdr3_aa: CASRQGDGEAFF
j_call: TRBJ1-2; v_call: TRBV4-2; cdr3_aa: CATSAVNYGYTF
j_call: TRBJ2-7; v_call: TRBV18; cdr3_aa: CASSPTSTYEQYF
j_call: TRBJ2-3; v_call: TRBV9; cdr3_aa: CASSVVPGGGTDTQYF
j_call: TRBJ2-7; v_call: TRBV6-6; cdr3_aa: CASSYSTAGSSYEQYF
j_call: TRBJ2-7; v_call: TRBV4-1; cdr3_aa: CASSQVDLGLSPYEQYF
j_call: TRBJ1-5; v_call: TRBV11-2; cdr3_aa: CASSAQTLGPQHF
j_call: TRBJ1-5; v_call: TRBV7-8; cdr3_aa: CASTAINRGQPQHF
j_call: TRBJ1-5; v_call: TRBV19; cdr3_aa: CASSIWQGQGAGQPQHF
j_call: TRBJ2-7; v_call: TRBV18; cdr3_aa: CASSPPYRARSSYEQYF
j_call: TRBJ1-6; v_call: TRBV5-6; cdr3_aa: CASTYRDRGTPLHF
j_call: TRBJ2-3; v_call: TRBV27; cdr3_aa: CASSLTQGDADTQYF
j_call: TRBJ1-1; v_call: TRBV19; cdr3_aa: CASLGQMNTEAFF
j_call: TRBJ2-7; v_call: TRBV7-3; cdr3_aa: CASSPNRDTLEQYF
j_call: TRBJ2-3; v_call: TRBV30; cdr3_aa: CAWEKEGDATQYF
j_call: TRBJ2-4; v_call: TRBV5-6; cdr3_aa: CASSLPPKNIQYF
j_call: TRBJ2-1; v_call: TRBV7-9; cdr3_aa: CASSTLAGGLIEQFF
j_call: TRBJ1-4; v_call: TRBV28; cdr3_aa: CASSPAGQGATNEKLFF
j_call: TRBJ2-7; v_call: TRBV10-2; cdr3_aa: CASREGSSYEQYF
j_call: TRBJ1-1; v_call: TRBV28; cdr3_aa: CASEGANTEAFF
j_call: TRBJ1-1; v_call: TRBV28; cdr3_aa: CASSETTGEKAFF
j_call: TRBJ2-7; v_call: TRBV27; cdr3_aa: CASSFVPQNSYEQYF
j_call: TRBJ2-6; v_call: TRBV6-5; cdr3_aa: CASSPVGAGANVLTF
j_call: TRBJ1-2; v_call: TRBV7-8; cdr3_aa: CASSLVYDGSTF